Shown below are 25 T cell receptor beta chains from a single sample sequenced in a study of blood T cells in healthy people across ages. PCR was performed a second time for about 7 to 11 cycles using a sample-barcoded 5' primer and a J-beta primer mix. From the 5' RACE reads, TCRdb called clonotypes with MiXCR, one entry per CDR3 protein. The repertoire has hundreds of thousands of distinct CDR3 sequences, roughly a quarter of them found once; the top ten carry approximately 3.3%. This sample was shared with a second study, whose subject was T cells of mothers and their children.

The specimen was blood. All receptors come from a boy aged 2 to 10 in good health.

The rearrangement uses TRBV5-1 and TRBJ2-5; 7 bases are a match to TRBD1. The length of the CDR3 is 14 residues. Germline values: CDR1 SGHRS, CDR2 YFSETQ. With 3 bases clipped from V and 3 bases from J, the junction kept 5 bases outside the gene matches. CDR3 sequence (DNA): TGCGCCAGCAGCTGGACAGGAATGAAAGAGACCCAGTACTTC. It encodes CASSWTGMKETQYF.

The CDR3 DNA is TGTGCCAGTACCCGGGACGTAAACACTGAAGCTTTCTTT. Encoded protein: CASTRDVNTEAFF. The chain recombines TRBV19 with TRBJ1-1; possible D gene TRBD1, 5 bases. The CDR3 runs 13 residues. Germline values: CDR1 LNHDA, CDR2 SQIVND (reference sequence). Trimming cost V 7 bases and J 2 bases, with 11 bases left between them.

The CDR3 sequence: CSVEVSSYGYTF. CDR3 nucleotides: TGCAGCGTTGAAGTCTCCTCCTATGGCTACACCTTC. This chain uses TRBV29-1 with TRBJ1-2; D not certain. V was cut by 1 base and J by 4 bases, with 7 bases left in between. Germline CDR1 SQVTM, CDR2 ANQGSEA. This CDR3 has 12 amino acids.

This clonotype was counted only a few times. V usage is TRBV9 and J usage is TRBJ2-7; 10 nucleotides line up with TRBD2. J lost 3 bases, V lost 0 bases, and 21 bases had no gene match. Germline loops: CDR1 SGDLS, CDR2 YYNGEE. This CDR3 has 21 residues. CDR3 sequence: CASSVGGPRSSGSNHCYEQYF. Here the CDR3 DNA reads TGTGCCAGCAGCGTAGGGGGACCTAGGTCTAGCGGGAGTAATCACTGCTACGAGCAGTACTTC.

This clonotype was recorded at least ten times. CDR3 in DNA: TGCGCCAGCAGCTTAAGAGTTCCTGCACAAGAGACCCAGTACTTC. Protein: CASSLRVPAQETQYF. The rearrangement uses TRBV5-1 and TRBJ2-5; D gene ambiguous. CDR1 and CDR2 from the germline V gene are SGHRS and YFSETQ. Between the trimmed V and J ends, which lost 2 bases and 2 bases, there was a span of 13 bases. CDR3 length: 15 residues.

This chain links TRBV5-1 with TRBJ2-3; the D gene is possibly TRBD2 (5 bases). The CDR3 length is 14 residues. V was shortened by 2 bases and J by 2 bases, with 9 bases between the two germline ends. The germline V gene encodes CDR1 SGHRS and CDR2 YFSETQ. The CDR3 region has the DNA TGCGCCAGCAGCTTTCTAGCTGACACAGATACGCAGTATTTT. Amino acid sequence: CASSFLADTDTQYF.

This clonotype showed up just a few times. This rearrangement joins TRBV29-1 to TRBJ2-5, with 7 bases fitting TRBD2. The CDR3 has 15 amino acids. The J segment lost 2 bases and the V segment lost 4 bases, leaving 10 bases of the junction unmatched. CDR1 is SQVTM, CDR2 ANQGSEA, per germline. The CDR3 sequence is CSVASSSGPQETQYF. The CDR3 DNA sequence: TGCAGCGTTGCCTCCTCTAGCGGTCCTCAAGAGACCCAGTACTTC.

The rearrangement links TRBV20-1 to TRBJ1-4; a weak D match, TRBD1 (6 bases). Looked up from germline, CDR1 is DFQATT and CDR2 is SNEGSKA (reference sequence). The CDR3 consists of 14 residues. Deletions cut 6 bases from V and 5 bases from J, with 16 bases between. The CDR3 is CSASAGTRNEKLFF. The CDR3 coding sequence is TGCAGTGCCTCAGCCGGGACAAGGAATGAAAAACTGTTTTTT.

The chain employs TRBV5-1 and TRBJ2-7; D is unresolved. CDR1 is SGHRS and CDR2 is YFSETQ in the germline V gene. The CDR3 consists of 14 residues. Trimming removed 0 bases from V and 5 bases from J, with 12 bases in between. The CDR3 loop reads CASSLAVGGHEQYF. The CDR3 nucleotides are TGCGCCAGCAGCTTGGCCGTGGGTGGCCACGAGCAGTACTTC.

The rearrangement uses TRBV6-1 and TRBJ1-5; 8 nucleotides align to TRBD1. The CDR3 is made up of 17 amino acids. The junction had 8 bases not matched to a gene; V was cut back by 4 bases and J by 0 bases. Germline assignment: CDR1 MNHNS and CDR2 SASEGT. CDR3 bases: TGTGCCAGCAGTGCCGGGACAGGTGGCTATAGCAATCAGCCCCAGCATTTT. Its translation is CASSAGTGGYSNQPQHF.

This clonotype was detected ten times or more. The chain combines TRBV3-1 with TRBJ1-4, with a weak D call TRBD1 (5 bases). This CDR3 is 15 amino acids long. Looked up from germline, CDR1 is LGHDT and CDR2 is YNNKEL (reference sequence). Trimming cost V 4 bases and J 8 bases, with 17 bases left between them. The CDR3 DNA reads TGTGCCAGCAGCCGGTATCCGGGGGGAGAGGAAAAACTGTTTTTT. Amino acid sequence: CASSRYPGGEEKLFF.

This chain links TRBV5-1 with TRBJ1-2, with 9 bases that match TRBD1. The CDR3 loop spans 15 amino acids. The junction had 6 bases not matched to a gene; V was cut back by 2 bases and J by 4 bases. CDR1 and CDR2 (germline): SGHRS, YFSETQ. CDR3 region: CASSLAQTGGYGYTF. Written as DNA, the CDR3 is TGCGCCAGCAGCTTAGCTCAGACAGGGGGCTATGGCTACACCTTC.

Only a few counts were recorded for this clonotype. The junction departs from germline at one end; a sequencing error may be responsible. The rearrangement links TRBV4-1 to TRBJ2-5; D ambiguous. The CDR3 has 14 residues. Germline assignment: CDR1 MGHRA and CDR2 YSYEKL. The CDR3 is CASSQGLSQETLYF. In nucleotides, the CDR3 is TGCGCCAGCAGCCAAGGGCTGAGCCAAGAGACCCTGTACTTC.

The chain uses TRBV4-1 and TRBJ1-4; TRBD1 might be the D (5 bases). Germline V gene data show CDR1 as MGHRA and CDR2 as YSYEKL. The CDR3 consists of 15 residues. V was clipped by 4 bases and J by 7 bases, with 16 bases between them. The CDR3 coding sequence is TGCGCCAGCAGCCCGATGGACACTCAGCTTGAAAAACTGTTTTTT. The encoded protein is CASSPMDTQLEKLFF.

For this clonotype: Without the conserved terminal phenylalanine or tryptophan, this CDR3 likely stems from a read error. This chain connects TRBV7-9 to TRBJ1-4; 9 bases are a match to TRBD1. Germline CDR1 SEHNR, CDR2 FQNEAQ (reference sequence). This CDR3 has 15 amino acids. Trimming cost V 4 bases and J 6 bases; bases outside gene matches: 6. CDR3 protein: CASSSHRDRDEKLFV. The CDR3 region has the DNA TGTGCCAGCAGCTCCCACCGGGACAGGGATGAAAAACTGTTTGTT.

This clonotype was observed a few times. The rearrangement links TRBV15 to TRBJ2-1, with TRBD2 identical over 7 bases. Germline loops: CDR1 LNHNV, CDR2 YYDKDF (reference sequence). The CDR3 runs to 16 residues. V gave up 1 base and J gave up 2 bases; unmatched junction bases: 5. CDR3 sequence: CATSRVAGLAYNEQFF. Written as DNA, the CDR3 is TGTGCCACCAGCAGAGTAGCCGGACTAGCCTACAATGAGCAGTTCTTC.

This chain connects TRBV6-5 to TRBJ1-6; 8 positions match TRBD1. The germline V gene has CDR1 MNHEY and CDR2 SVGAGI. The CDR3 sequence is 16 residues long. The ends lost 4 bases at V and 7 bases at J; junction bases unmatched: 9. Here the CDR3 reads CASSSRTGSVNSPLHF. The CDR3 DNA follows: TGTGCCAGCAGTTCGCGGACAGGGAGCGTGAATTCACCCCTCCACTTT.

The CDR3 protein is CASRSPSGRGETQYF. CDR3 DNA sequence: TGTGCCAGCAGGTCACCAAGCGGGAGGGGGGAGACCCAGTACTTC. This chain joins TRBV6-5 and TRBJ2-5; 10 nucleotides line up with TRBD2. Per germline, CDR1 MNHEY and CDR2 SVGAGI. The V and J ends lost 6 bases and 5 bases, in that order; junction bases with no gene match: 9. The CDR3 is made up of 15 amino acids.

There are a few counts of this clonotype. The chain links TRBV25-1 to TRBJ2-3; no clear D. This CDR3 has 16 residues. Trimming left V 3 bases short and J 4 bases short, with 17 bases between. The germline V gene encodes CDR1 MGHDK and CDR2 SYGVNS. Here the CDR3 reads CASSEYSAEGPDTQYF. The CDR3 DNA follows: TGTGCCAGCAGTGAGTATAGTGCCGAAGGGCCAGATACGCAGTATTTT.

The chain is built from TRBV3-1 and TRBJ1-6, with 7 bases that match TRBD1. The CDR3 runs to 17 residues. Germline lookup yields CDR1 LGHDT and CDR2 YNNKEL (reference sequence). J gave up 4 bases and V 2 bases, and 8 bases lay outside the gene matches. As DNA, the CDR3 is TGTGCCAGCAGCCAATTTCCCGGGACAGAATATAATTCACCCCTCCACTTT. Encoded protein: CASSQFPGTEYNSPLHF.

This clonotype was observed many times. The rearrangement links TRBV6-6 to TRBJ2-7; TRBD1 agrees at 8 bases. J was trimmed by 3 bases and V by 9 bases; bases with no gene match: 10. The CDR3 loop spans 14 amino acids. Germline assignment: CDR1 MNHNY and CDR2 SVGAGI (reference sequence). The CDR3 sequence: CASGGQVGSYEQYF. CDR3 nucleotides: TGTGCCAGTGGGGGACAGGTCGGGAGCTACGAGCAGTACTTC.

The chain is built from TRBV10-3 and TRBJ2-3; 10 nucleotides agree with TRBD2. Losses at the gene ends were 6 bases for V and 5 bases for J; bases not matched to a gene: 14. The germline CDR1 and CDR2 sequences are ENHRY and SYGVKD. CDR3 length: 17 residues. CDR3 bases: TGTGCCATCAGCCCCAAAATAGGAGCGGGAGGGCAAGATACGCAGTATTTT. Its protein is CAISPKIGAGGQDTQYF.

The chain is built from TRBV14 and TRBJ1-1; D is unresolved. CDR1 and CDR2 (germline): SGHDN, FVKESK. V lost 4 bases and J 5 bases, leaving 11 bases between the germline ends. There are 13 residues in the CDR3. CDR3 bases: TGTGCCAGCAGCCCTCCCTGGGAGACTGAAGCTTTCTTT. Protein product: CASSPPWETEAFF.

This clonotype was seen more than once but under ten times. The genes are TRBV7-9 and TRBJ2-7, with D perhaps matching TRBD2 (5 bases). The DNA end is a closer match to TRBJ2-1, so the J assignment may be wrong. The CDR3 covers 16 residues. Germline assignment: CDR1 SEHNR and CDR2 FQNEAQ (reference sequence). The CDR3: CASSLRAGFSSNEQFF. In DNA, the CDR3 is TGTGCCAGCAGCTTAAGGGCGGGCTTTTCTTCCAATGAGCAGTTCTTC.

This clonotype came up a few times. The chain employs TRBV5-1 and TRBJ2-1; 12 bases map to TRBD2. In germline, CDR1 is SGHRS, CDR2 YFSETQ. CDR3 length: 17 residues. After removal of 0 bases from V and 6 bases from J, the junction contained 7 bases not matched to a gene. The CDR3 DNA sequence: TGCGCCAGCAGCTTGGAGACTAGCGGGAGAAGAGGCAATGAGCAGTTCTTC. It is translated as CASSLETSGRRGNEQFF.